The 4 T cell receptor beta chains below were found in one sample sequenced in a study of blood T cell repertoires in COVID-19. Using immunoSEQ multiplex PCR, the repertoire was profiled, and TCRdb retains in-frame clones only, with some absent. The sample lists about 26,000 clones; 85% to 90% were seen once. Specimen: peripheral blood. These receptors were collected from an older man with acute or convalescent COVID-19.

The chain uses TRBV19 and TRBJ2-3; 9 bases agree with TRBD2. The V and J ends lost 8 bases and 1 base, in that order; junction bases with no gene match: 1. The CDR3 spans 13 residues. Germline CDR1 is LNHDA and CDR2 is SQIVND (reference sequence). CDR3 in DNA: TGTGCCAGTCGGACTAGCGGCACAGATACGCAGTATTTT. This codes for CASRTSGTDTQYF.

V gene TRBV5-5 combines with J gene TRBJ1-6; 8 bases line up with TRBD1. The CDR3 is made up of 15 amino acids. Per germline, CDR1 SGHKS and CDR2 YYEKEE (reference sequence). The J segment lost 19 bases and the V segment lost 4 bases, leaving 19 bases of the junction unmatched. The CDR3 sequence is CASSLAGGQAAWAHF. The CDR3 DNA is TGTGCCAGCAGCCTGGCCGGGGGACAGGCCGCTTGGGCTCACTTT.

This clone turned up a few times. J is TRBJ2-2 and V is TRBV3-1 (or the pseudogene TRBV3-2), with D maybe TRBD1 (6 bases). Looked up from germline, CDR1 is LGHDT and CDR2 is YNNKEL (reference sequence). With 4 bases removed from V and 6 bases from J, the gap between germline ends came to 15 bases. The CDR3 extends over 15 amino acids. CDR3 residues: CASSPDRLGAGELFF. In DNA, the CDR3 is TGTGCCAGCAGCCCCGACAGGCTCGGGGCCGGGGAGCTGTTTTTT.

This chain joins TRBV19 and TRBJ2-2; TRBD2 aligns across 8 bases. CDR1 LNHDA and CDR2 SQIVND come from the germline V gene (reference sequence). V gave up 8 bases and J gave up 6 bases; unmatched junction bases: 11. The CDR3 is 15 residues long. The chain's CDR3 is CASRPGLAVPGELFF. CDR3 nucleotide sequence: TGTGCCAGTCGTCCAGGACTAGCTGTCCCCGGGGAGCTGTTTTTT.